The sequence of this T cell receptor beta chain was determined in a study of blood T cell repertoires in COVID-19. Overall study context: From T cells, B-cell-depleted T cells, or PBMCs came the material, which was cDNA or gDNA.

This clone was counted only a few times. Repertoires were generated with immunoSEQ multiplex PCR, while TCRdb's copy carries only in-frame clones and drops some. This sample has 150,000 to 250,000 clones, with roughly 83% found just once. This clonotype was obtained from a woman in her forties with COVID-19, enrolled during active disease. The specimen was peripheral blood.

In nucleotides, the CDR3 is TGTGCCAGCAGTGCCCCCTGGCAGGGCCACTCCTATGGCTACACCTTC. Translating it yields CASSAPWQGHSYGYTF. This chain connects TRBV5-8 to TRBJ1-2; tentative D call: TRBD1 (5 bases). Deletions cut 5 bases from V and 4 bases from J, with 21 bases between. This CDR3 region has 16 residues. Germline V gene sequence: CDR1 SGHTS, CDR2 YDEGEE.